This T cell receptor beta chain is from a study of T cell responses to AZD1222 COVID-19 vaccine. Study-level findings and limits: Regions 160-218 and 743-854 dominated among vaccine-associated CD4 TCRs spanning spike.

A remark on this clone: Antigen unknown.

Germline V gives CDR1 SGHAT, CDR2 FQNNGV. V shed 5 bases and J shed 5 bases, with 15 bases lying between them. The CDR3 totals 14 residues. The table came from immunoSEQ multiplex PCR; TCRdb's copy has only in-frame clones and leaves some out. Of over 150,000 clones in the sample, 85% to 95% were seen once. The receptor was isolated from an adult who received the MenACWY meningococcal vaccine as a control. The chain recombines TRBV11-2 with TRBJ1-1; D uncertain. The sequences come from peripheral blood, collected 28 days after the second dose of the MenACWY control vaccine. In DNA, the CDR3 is TGTGCCAGCAGCCGGGTTACCCGAGGGACTGAAGCTTTCTTT. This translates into CASSRVTRGTEAFF.